One T cell receptor beta chain is described in this entry. There are 13 residues in the CDR3. V was pared by 1 base and J by 3 bases, with 0 bases of the junction left unmatched. CDR1 and CDR2 from the germline V gene are SEHNR and FQNEAQ (reference sequence). This sample stems from a study of blood T cell repertoires in COVID-19. Assay: immunoSEQ multiplex PCR; the TCRdb copy retains only in-frame clones and omits some. The sample includes 140,000 to 150,000 clones, roughly 88% of them seen just once. The specimen was peripheral blood. The sequence was obtained from a woman aged 60-75 years with COVID-19, enrolled during active disease. The rearrangement joins TRBV7-9 to TRBJ2-7; 7 bases agree with TRBD1. The chain's CDR3 is CASSLDRGYEQYF. CDR3 sequence (DNA): TGTGCCAGCAGCTTAGACAGGGGCTACGAGCAGTACTTC.